Each of the 30 T cell receptor beta chains below was sequenced from the same sample in a study of shared clonotypes between healthy human individuals. Repertoires were generated with immunoSEQ multiplex PCR, while TCRdb's copy carries only in-frame clones and drops some. The sample has fewer than 650,000 clones, 70% to 80% seen once. Sequencing was carried out using PBMCs. The receptors derive from a woman between 40 and 55 years old in good health. Some clones in this sample may be carry-over from other donors' samples.

V gene TRBV7-9 combines with J gene TRBJ1-4; no definite D call. Germline-derived CDR1 and CDR2 are SEHNR and FQNEAQ (reference sequence). V shed 1 base and J shed 5 bases, with 11 bases lying between them. The CDR3 covers 15 residues. CDR3: CASSLDGWTNEKLFF. In DNA form, the CDR3 reads TGTGCCAGCAGCTTAGATGGTTGGACGAATGAAAAACTGTTTTTT. The full variable domain, with the rest looked up from reference TRBV7-9 and TRBJ1-4, is DTGVSQNPRHKITKRGQNVTFRCDPISEHNRLYWYRQTLGQGPEFLTYFQNEAQLEKSRLLSDRFSAERPKGSFSTLEIQRTEQGDSAMYLCASSLDGWTNEKLFFGSGTQLSVL.

The chain joins TRBV6-6 to TRBJ1-1, with a tentative D call TRBD1 (6 bases). The CDR3 spans 15 residues. Trimming pared 2 bases from V and 4 bases from J, leaving 14 bases between. In germline, CDR1 is MNHNY, CDR2 SVGAGI (reference sequence). The CDR3 sequence: CASSYARRGSTEAFF. CDR3 DNA sequence: TGTGCCAGCAGTTACGCCCGCAGGGGTAGCACTGAAGCTTTCTTT.

The chain recombines TRBV7-6 with TRBJ2-2; no reliable D call. This CDR3 is built from 13 residues. Germline CDR1 is SGHVS and CDR2 is FNYEAQ. V lost 2 bases and J lost 4, with 5 bases in between. The CDR3 loop is CASSLSGTGELFF. CDR3 in DNA: TGTGCCAGCAGCTTAAGTGGCACCGGGGAGCTGTTTTTT.

This chain joins TRBV7-2 and TRBJ2-1, with D unresolved. This CDR3 has 13 amino acids. Trimming removed 2 bases at V and 7 bases at J, with 9 bases between. Germline assignment: CDR1 SGHTA and CDR2 FQGNSA. The CDR3 DNA reads TGTGCCAGCAGCTTAATGGGAAGGAATGAGCAGTTCTTC. It yields the protein CASSLMGRNEQFF. The full variable domain, its missing parts supplied by reference TRBV7-2 and TRBJ2-1, is GAGVSQSPSNKVTEKGKDVELRCDPISGHTALYWYRQSLGQGLEFLIYFQGNSAPDKSGLPSDRFSAERTGGSVSTLTIQRTQQEDSAVYLCASSLMGRNEQFFGPGTRLTVL.

On this clone itself: A much larger clonotype is one base distant, so this may be a read error. At the DNA level, this CDR3 is encoded by other sequences in the same sample as well. The chain couples TRBV28 to TRBJ2-4, with 14 bases identical to TRBD2. CDR3 size: 19 residues. CDR1 and CDR2 from the germline V gene are MDHEN and SYDVKM. CDR3 protein: CASSPGLAGDGWTKNIQYF. In DNA form, the CDR3 reads TGTGCCAGCAGTCCGGGACTAGCGGGAGATGGTTGGACCAAGAACATTCAGTACTTC.

This chain links TRBV12-5 with TRBJ1-5; TRBD1 agrees at 7 bases. Germline V gene sequence: CDR1 LGHNT, CDR2 FRNRAP. With V trimmed by 6 bases and J by 2 bases, 10 bases remained unmatched. This CDR3 contains 16 residues. The CDR3 DNA is TGTGCTAGTGGCCAAACAAGGGACAGATGCAATCAGCCCCAGCATTTT. It translates to CASGQTRDRCNQPQHF.

The V and J genes are TRBV7-3 and TRBJ2-5; tentatively, D is TRBD2 (6 bases). The CDR3 contains 16 residues. V lost 3 bases, J lost 3 bases, and 17 bases lay in between. Germline V gene lookup returns CDR1 SGHTA and CDR2 FQGTGA. CDR3 loop: CASSFSFRDWEETQYF. The DNA for the CDR3 is TGTGCCAGCAGCTTTTCCTTTCGGGACTGGGAAGAGACCCAGTACTTC.

The CDR3 sequence is CASSPAGGWGEQYF. The CDR3 DNA reads as TGTGCCAGCAGCCCGGCGGGGGGCTGGGGGGAGCAGTACTTC. This chain joins TRBV11-2 and TRBJ2-7; 8 nucleotides line up with TRBD2. The junction had 10 bases not matched to a gene; V was cut back by 5 bases and J by 7 bases. The CDR3 contains 14 residues. Germline loops: CDR1 SGHAT, CDR2 FQNNGV.

CDR3 amino acids: CASSPGRGTIDGYTF. CDR3 coding DNA: TGTGCCAGCTCACCGGGACGAGGAACTATCGATGGCTACACCTTC. The rearrangement joins TRBV18 to TRBJ1-2; TRBD1 is a possible D gene (5 bases). This CDR3 is 15 amino acids long. Germline values: CDR1 KGHSH, CDR2 LQKENI. Between the trimmed V and J ends, which lost 3 bases and 6 bases, there was a span of 17 bases.

The V call is TRBV19, the J call TRBJ1-5; 9 bases line up with TRBD1. Per the germline V gene, CDR1 is LNHDA and CDR2 is SQIVND (reference sequence). The V and J ends lost 5 bases and 1 base, in that order; junction bases with no gene match: 12. The CDR3 runs 18 residues. The CDR3 region has the DNA TGTGCCAGTAGTGCAGCCAGAACAGGGGGCAGGAGCAATCAGCCCCAGCATTTT. Amino acid sequence: CASSAARTGGRSNQPQHF.

This clone came up a few times. The rearrangement joins TRBV6-1 to TRBJ2-7, with D perhaps assigned TRBD1 or TRBD2 (5 bases each). The V gene lost 5 bases and the J gene lost 2 bases, with 13 bases spanning the gap. Germline assignment: CDR1 MNHNS and CDR2 SASEGT. The CDR3 extends over 14 amino acids. The CDR3 sequence is CASSRDGSTYEQYF. The CDR3 nucleotides read TGTGCCAGCAGTCGGGACGGCAGTACCTACGAGCAGTACTTC.

The genes are TRBV5-1 and TRBJ2-2; D is unclear. CDR3 length: 15 amino acids. The V gene's germline CDR1 is SGHRS and CDR2 YFSETQ. V was trimmed by 4 bases and J by 0 bases, leaving 10 bases between them. CDR3 loop: CASSLGSSNTGELFF. As DNA, the CDR3 is TGCGCCAGCAGCCTAGGTAGCTCGAACACCGGGGAGCTGTTTTTT.

The J gene is TRBJ2-7, the V gene TRBV4-3; 7 positions agree with TRBD2. The germline V gene encodes CDR1 LGHNA and CDR2 YSLEER. The V gene end was trimmed by 1 base and the J gene end by 1 base; junction bases not matched to a gene: 10. The CDR3 length is 17 residues. The CDR3 nucleotides read TGCGCCAGCAGCCAAGGATGTCGGCGGGAGTGGTCCTACGAGCAGTACTTC. Translated, it gives CASSQGCRREWSYEQYF.

On this clone itself: A far larger clone is only one base removed, so a read error is likely. This chain uses TRBV10-2 with TRBJ2-1, with TRBD2 matching 10 bases. The CDR3 totals 14 residues. J was trimmed by 6 bases and V by 8 bases; bases with no gene match: 7. Germline CDR1 WSHSY, CDR2 SAAADI. The CDR3 bases are TGCGCCAGCTCTCTAGCGGGGGCTAGCAATGAGCAGTTCTTC. Translation gives CASSLAGASNEQFF.

The rearrangement links TRBV7-8 to TRBJ2-7; 11 bases line up with TRBD1. The CDR3 runs to 15 residues. V was clipped by 5 bases and J by 5 bases; unmatched bases: 8. CDR1 SGHVS and CDR2 FQNEAQ come from the germline V gene. CDR3 residues: CASSRTRTGGDEQYF. The CDR3 DNA is TGTGCCAGCAGCCGGACGAGGACAGGGGGCGACGAGCAGTACTTC.

The genes are TRBV10-2 and TRBJ1-4; maybe TRBD1 (6 bases). Trimming pared 6 bases from V and 7 bases from J, leaving 15 bases between. Germline V lookup: CDR1 WSHSY, CDR2 SAAADI. The length of the CDR3 is 14 residues. The DNA of the CDR3 is TGCGCCAGCAGCCCTGACAGGCTTCTTGAAAAACTGTTTTTT. It encodes CASSPDRLLEKLFF.

The CDR3 spells CASSLSAPSYEQYF. In nucleotides, the CDR3 is TGCGCCAGCAGCTTATCAGCCCCTTCCTACGAGCAGTACTTC. The chain couples TRBV5-1 to TRBJ2-7, with unresolved D. Trimming left V 2 bases short and J 1 base short, with 10 bases between. Per germline, CDR1 SGHRS and CDR2 YFSETQ. The CDR3 loop spans 14 amino acids.

The chain links TRBV7-2 to TRBJ2-2; 7 bases match TRBD1. CDR1 and CDR2 from the germline V gene are SGHTA and FQGNSA. V lost 4 bases, J lost 6 bases, and 5 bases stayed unmatched. This CDR3 region has 14 residues. The CDR3 sequence: CASSYQQGSGELFF. DNA of the CDR3: TGTGCCAGCAGCTATCAACAGGGGTCCGGGGAGCTGTTTTTT. Full variable domain (missing parts from reference TRBV7-2 and TRBJ2-2): GAGVSQSPSNKVTEKGKDVELRCDPISGHTALYWYRQSLGQGLEFLIYFQGNSAPDKSGLPSDRFSAERTGGSVSTLTIQRTQQEDSAVYLCASSYQQGSGELFFGEGSRLTVL.

V usage is TRBV4-3 and J usage is TRBJ2-1; D may be TRBD1 or TRBD2 (5 bases each). Trimming pared 3 bases from V and 8 bases from J, leaving 11 bases between. The CDR3 runs to 13 residues. CDR1 is LGHNA and CDR2 is YSLEER in the germline V gene. CDR3 nucleotide sequence: TGCGCCAGCAGCCAGAGTCTGGGGGATGAGCAGTTCTTC. It codes for CASSQSLGDEQFF.

The J gene is TRBJ2-1, the V gene TRBV6-1, with TRBD1 matching over 9 bases. Germline V gives CDR1 MNHNS, CDR2 SASEGT. Trimming cost V 7 bases and J 2 bases; bases outside gene matches: 3. This CDR3 is built from 14 residues. CDR3 coding DNA: TGTGCCAGCATCCGGGACAGGGCCTACAATGAGCAGTTCTTC. Amino acids: CASIRDRAYNEQFF.

The chain couples TRBV11-2 to TRBJ2-4; 8 positions agree with TRBD1. This CDR3 comprises 14 residues. With V trimmed by 5 bases and J by 3 bases, 3 bases remained unmatched. Germline V gene lookup returns CDR1 SGHAT and CDR2 FQNNGV. The CDR3 region has the DNA TGTGCCAGCAGCCCCACAGGGGGCAAAAACATTCAGTACTTC. This gives the protein CASSPTGGKNIQYF.

The sample holds many counts of this clone. The CDR3 protein is CASSAPNTDTQYF. The CDR3 region has the DNA TGTGCCAGCAGCGCACCAAACACAGATACGCAGTATTTT. The chain combines TRBV11-3 with TRBJ2-3; D gene uncertain. Germline assignment: CDR1 SGHNT and CDR2 YENEEA. CDR3 size: 13 residues. V shed 5 bases and J shed 2 bases, with 8 bases lying between them.

This chain uses TRBV20-1 with TRBJ2-7; 9 bases fit TRBD2. The trim removed 2 bases at V and 10 bases at J, leaving 3 bases unmatched. Germline lookup yields CDR1 DFQATT and CDR2 SNEGSKA (reference sequence). This CDR3 has 11 amino acids. The CDR3 DNA sequence: TGCAGTGCTAGAAGCGGGAGGAGACAGTACTTC. It translates to CSARSGRRQYF.

The V call is TRBV2, the J call TRBJ2-1; 9 bases align to TRBD1. Germline CDR1 and CDR2: SNHLY and FYNNEI. The length of the CDR3 is 21 residues. With V trimmed by 6 bases and J by 5 bases, 26 bases remained unmatched. In DNA form, the CDR3 reads TGTGCCAGCAGCGGCACCGGGACAGGGACTAATCCATTCATTCTACACAATGAGCAGTTCTTC. Its translation is CASSGTGTGTNPFILHNEQFF.

The rearrangement joins TRBV11-2 to TRBJ2-7; D is possibly TRBD1 (6 bases). Trimming took 0 bases from V and 4 from J, leaving 7 bases between them. This CDR3 comprises 13 residues. Germline CDR1 reads SGHAT; CDR2 reads FQNNGV. CDR3 sequence: CASSLDRGYEQYF. The CDR3 DNA reads TGTGCCAGCAGCTTAGATAGGGGGTACGAGCAGTACTTC. Supplemented by reference TRBV11-2 and TRBJ2-7, the full variable domain reads EAGVAQSPRYKIIEKRQSVAFWCNPISGHATLYWYQQILGQGPKLLIQFQNNGVVDDSQLPKDRFSAERLKGVDSTLKIQPAKLEDSAVYLCASSLDRGYEQYFGPGTRLTVT.

Many counts were recorded for this clone. The sample has other DNA sequences that encode this CDR3 too. The rearrangement uses TRBV11-2 and TRBJ1-5; D gene unclear. Germline loops: CDR1 SGHAT, CDR2 FQNNGV. This CDR3 comprises 13 residues. Trimming cost V 8 bases and J 3 bases, with 11 bases left between them. CDR3 DNA: TGTGCCAGCGGGCAGTTTGACAATCAGCCCCAGCATTTT. Protein sequence: CASGQFDNQPQHF.

This clone was counted only a few times. This chain uses TRBV28 with TRBJ2-7; D perhaps matches TRBD2 (5 bases). V was pared by 2 bases and J by 1 base, with 12 bases between. CDR1 MDHEN and CDR2 SYDVKM come from the germline V gene. This CDR3 is 15 amino acids long. CDR3 amino acids: CASSLLDSRSYEQYF. The CDR3 bases are TGTGCCAGCAGTTTACTGGACTCGAGATCCTACGAGCAGTACTTC.

As regards this clone: It is likely a read error: a sequence one base away is far more abundant. The sample holds other DNA sequences that translate to the same CDR3. The rearrangement uses TRBV29-1 and TRBJ1-1, with no clear D. The CDR3 is 11 amino acids. CDR1 SQVTM and CDR2 ANQGSEA come from the germline V gene. As DNA, the CDR3 is TGCAGTGGAGGAAGGAACACTGAAGCTTTCTTT. Translation gives CSGGRNTEAFF. The full variable domain, rest sourced from reference TRBV29-1 and TRBJ1-1, is SAVISQKPSRDICQRGTSLTIQCQVDSQVTMMFWYRQQPGQSLTLIATANQGSEATYESGFVIDKFPISRPNLTFSTLTVSNMSPEDSSIYLCSGGRNTEAFFGQGTRLTVV.

The chain links TRBV2 to TRBJ2-3; possible D gene TRBD2, 7 bases. CDR1 and CDR2 (germline): SNHLY, FYNNEI. The V gene lost 6 bases and the J gene lost 4 bases, with 17 bases spanning the gap. The CDR3 has 15 residues. CDR3 nucleotides: TGTGCCAGCAGAGGACCCGAGGGGGGGGCAGATACGCAGTATTTT. It codes for CASRGPEGGADTQYF.

This clone was found a few times. This rearrangement joins TRBV5-1 to TRBJ1-2; 9 bases are shared with TRBD1. Trimming took 4 bases from V and 6 from J; bases not matched to a gene: 7. CDR1 is SGHRS, CDR2 YFSETQ, per germline. The CDR3 has 14 amino acids. In DNA form, the CDR3 reads TGCGCCAGCAGCATCCAGGGGGACAGGGATGGCTACACCTTC. The encoded protein is CASSIQGDRDGYTF.